One and the same sample provided the 30 T cell receptor beta chains below, sequenced in a study of blood T cell repertoires in COVID-19. The protocol was immunoSEQ multiplex PCR, while the TCRdb copy is restricted to in-frame clones and leaves out a portion. The sample contains around 210,000 clones, around 80% of which appear only once. The sample was peripheral blood. Every receptor here comes from a woman older than 75 with COVID-19, enrolled during active disease.

Written as DNA, the CDR3 is TGTGCCAGCAGCGTAGGAAGACAGGGTTCTGAAGCTTTCTTT. This codes for CASSVGRQGSEAFF. The chain recombines TRBV9 with TRBJ1-1; 7 nucleotides match TRBD1. The CDR3 sequence is 14 residues long. The germline V gene encodes CDR1 SGDLS and CDR2 YYNGEE. V gave up 0 bases and J gave up 6 bases; unmatched junction bases: 5.

The genes are TRBV6-1 and TRBJ1-5; D is possibly TRBD1 (6 bases). The V end was cut by 3 bases, the J end by 2 bases, with 14 bases between. Germline V gives CDR1 MNHNS, CDR2 SASEGT. The CDR3 spans 16 residues. The CDR3 loop reads CASSDAYRAGNQPQHF. DNA of the CDR3: TGTGCCAGCAGTGACGCCTACAGGGCGGGCAATCAGCCCCAGCATTTT.

This clone was seen once. The chain carries TRBV3-1 (or the pseudogene TRBV3-2) and TRBJ2-1; a weak D match, TRBD1 (5 bases). The CDR3 runs 15 residues. From germline, CDR1 is LGHDT and CDR2 YNNKEL (reference sequence). V lost 6 bases, J lost 2 bases, and 14 bases lay in between. As DNA, the CDR3 is TGTGCCAGCAGTCCCACAAGGGGCACCTACAATGAGCAGTTCTTC. Amino acid sequence: CASSPTRGTYNEQFF.

The chain carries TRBV28 and TRBJ1-1; 10 bases line up with TRBD1. This CDR3 has 15 amino acids. CDR1 and CDR2 (germline): MDHEN, SYDVKM. The V segment lost 5 bases and the J segment 4 bases; nucleotides outside the gene matches: 7. The CDR3 sequence is CASSAPGTGATEAFF. The CDR3 coding sequence is TGTGCCAGCAGTGCCCCCGGGACAGGGGCCACTGAAGCTTTCTTT.

The genes are TRBV4-2 and TRBJ1-3; no firm D call. Between the trimmed V and J ends, which lost 6 bases and 0 bases, there was a span of 12 bases. In germline, CDR1 is LGHNA, CDR2 YNFKEQ. This CDR3 region has 15 residues. The CDR3 region is CASSYQTSSGNTIYF. The CDR3 DNA is TGTGCCAGCAGTTATCAGACAAGCTCTGGAAACACCATATATTTT.

The V call is TRBV18, the J call TRBJ1-3; D not certain. V lost 4 bases, J lost 7 bases, and 8 bases lay in between. This CDR3 contains 12 residues. The germline gives CDR1 KGHSH, CDR2 LQKENI. CDR3 DNA sequence: TGTGCCAGCTCACTATCCGGGAACACCATATATTTT. Translating gives CASSLSGNTIYF.

The chain employs TRBV24-1 and TRBJ2-6; D is perhaps TRBD1 (6 bases). The ends were cut back, 5 bases at V and 4 bases at J, with 11 bases in the middle. Per germline, CDR1 KGHDR and CDR2 SFDVKD. CDR3 size: 15 residues. The CDR3 DNA reads as TGTGCCACCAGTGCTTGGGGGCCCGGGGCCAACGTCCTGACTTTC. Protein: CATSAWGPGANVLTF.

The V gene is TRBV3-1 (or the pseudogene TRBV3-2), the J gene TRBJ1-1, with D perhaps matching TRBD1 (5 bases). The CDR3 loop spans 14 amino acids. The germline V gene has CDR1 LGHDT and CDR2 YNNKEL (reference sequence). Trimming took 4 bases from V and 5 from J, leaving 14 bases between them. CDR3 region: CASSRGGSDTEAFF. The CDR3 region has the DNA TGTGCCAGCAGCCGGGGCGGAAGCGATACTGAAGCTTTCTTT.

V is TRBV4-1 and J is TRBJ2-6; D is possibly TRBD1 (6 bases). The CDR3 is 18 amino acids. In germline, CDR1 is MGHRA, CDR2 YSYEKL. Trimming removed 4 bases from V and 0 bases from J, with 16 bases in between. The CDR3 DNA reads TGCGCCAGCAGCCTACAGAGCGGACAGTTCTCTGGGGCCAACGTCCTGACTTTC. Residues: CASSLQSGQFSGANVLTF.

The V gene is TRBV3-1 (or the pseudogene TRBV3-2), the J gene TRBJ2-4, with D tentatively TRBD2 (6 bases). The CDR3 consists of 18 residues. CDR1 LGHDT and CDR2 YNNKEL come from the germline V gene (reference sequence). V lost 6 bases, J lost 0 bases, and 21 bases lay in between. CDR3 protein: CASSTDSGSPLAKNIQYF. The CDR3 bases are TGTGCCAGCAGTACGGATAGCGGTTCCCCTCTAGCCAAAAACATTCAGTACTTC.

The rearrangement uses TRBV6-5 and TRBJ1-6, with TRBD1 identical over 7 bases. Unmatched junction bases numbered 8, after V lost 5 bases and J lost 7 bases. Germline values: CDR1 MNHEY, CDR2 SVGAGI. The CDR3 spans 15 residues. The CDR3 DNA follows: TGTGCCAGCAGTCCCAGACAGGGAGGCAATTCACCCCTCCACTTT. As protein: CASSPRQGGNSPLHF.

The V call is TRBV10-2, the J call TRBJ1-6; D gene uncertain. CDR1 WSHSY and CDR2 SAAADI come from the germline V gene. V shed 7 bases and J shed 4 bases, with 8 bases lying between them. The CDR3 runs 13 residues. CDR3 loop: CASKRGYNSPLHF. Written as DNA, the CDR3 is TGCGCCAGCAAGCGCGGGTATAATTCACCCCTCCACTTT.

The chain couples TRBV2 to TRBJ1-5, with 9 bases that match TRBD1. Germline lookup yields CDR1 SNHLY and CDR2 FYNNEI. There are 13 residues in the CDR3. J lost 7 bases, V lost 7 bases, and 5 bases had no gene match. This CDR3 is CASKQGAPQPQHF. For the CDR3, the DNA is TGTGCCAGCAAACAGGGGGCACCCCAGCCCCAGCATTTT.

CDR3 coding DNA: TGCAGTGCTCGGTACCAAGAGACCCAGTACTTC. It codes for CSARYQETQYF. The chain has TRBV20-1 and TRBJ2-5, with D uncertain. CDR3 size: 11 residues. The V end lost 5 bases, the J end lost 0 bases, and 4 bases lay between the germline ends. The germline V gene has CDR1 DFQATT and CDR2 SNEGSKA (reference sequence).

V usage is TRBV5-8 and J usage is TRBJ2-7; perhaps TRBD2 as D (6 bases). This CDR3 has 15 amino acids. Germline loops: CDR1 SGHTS, CDR2 YDEGEE. The V and J ends lost 4 bases and 5 bases respectively, with 19 bases between them. Written as DNA, the CDR3 is TGTGCCAGCAGCCCGCGAATACTAGCTAACCACGAGCAGTACTTC. Protein sequence: CASSPRILANHEQYF. The variable domain in full, completed from reference TRBV5-8 and TRBJ2-7, reads EAGVTQSPTHLIKTRGQQATLRCSPISGHTSVYWYQQALGLGLQFLLWYDEGEERNRGNFPPRFSGRQFPNYSSELNVNALELEDSALYLCASSPRILANHEQYFGPGTRLTVT.

The chain combines TRBV2 with TRBJ2-3, with D unclear. The germline V gene encodes CDR1 SNHLY and CDR2 FYNNEI. V gave up 3 bases and J gave up 9 bases, with 13 bases separating them. The CDR3 consists of 13 residues. The CDR3 is CASSDLLGWTQYF. CDR3 DNA sequence: TGTGCCAGCAGTGATCTGTTGGGCTGGACGCAGTATTTT.

The rearrangement links TRBV6-5 to TRBJ1-1; D is undetermined. CDR1 and CDR2 (germline): MNHEY, SVGAGI. With 4 bases removed from V and 3 bases from J, the gap between germline ends came to 6 bases. The length of the CDR3 is 12 residues. DNA for the CDR3: TGTGCCAGCAGTTCCCCCGACACTGAAGCTTTCTTT. Protein: CASSSPDTEAFF.

A note on this clone: The sample holds other DNA sequences that translate to the same CDR3. The V and J genes are TRBV29-1 and TRBJ1-5; the D gene is possibly TRBD1 (6 bases). The CDR3 extends over 13 amino acids. Per germline, CDR1 SQVTM and CDR2 ANQGSEA. V was pared by 4 bases and J by 0 bases, with 7 bases between. The CDR3 spells CSVGDNSNQPQHF. The CDR3 coding sequence is TGCAGCGTTGGGGACAATAGCAATCAGCCCCAGCATTTT.

About this clone itself: Mismatch with germline at one junction end may stem from a read error. The rearrangement uses TRBV10-3 and TRBJ1-4, with TRBD1 matching 9 bases. CDR1 and CDR2 (germline): ENHRY, SYGVKD. The CDR3 totals 15 residues. CDR3 nucleotides: TGTGCCATCAGAGAGTCCGGGACAGGGACTGAAAAACTGTTTTTT. It yields the protein CAIRESGTGTEKLFF.

The chain combines TRBV27 with TRBJ1-4; a possible D gene is TRBD1 (6 bases). The CDR3 has 15 residues. The germline V and J ends were trimmed by 8 bases and 0 bases, with 13 bases remaining between them. Germline V CDR1 and CDR2: MNHEY, SMNVEV (reference sequence). DNA of the CDR3: TGTGCCAGCGGGGAGGGGGGTGCAACTAATGAAAAACTGTTTTTT. Translation gives CASGEGGATNEKLFF.

The chain carries TRBV27 and TRBJ1-2; 9 bases are a match to TRBD1. The J segment lost 1 base and the V segment lost 6 bases, leaving 3 bases of the junction unmatched. CDR1 is MNHEY and CDR2 is SMNVEV in the germline V gene (reference sequence). This CDR3 is built from 14 residues. This chain's CDR3 is CASSLTGGNYGYTF. The CDR3 coding sequence is TGTGCCAGCAGCTTGACAGGGGGTAACTATGGCTACACCTTC.

The chain recombines TRBV12-3 or TRBV12-4 with TRBJ1-4, with no clear D. The CDR3 sequence is 11 residues long. Trimming removed 3 bases from V and 8 bases from J, with 4 bases in between. The CDR3, as DNA: TGTGCCAGCAGTTTGGGCGAAAAACTGTTTTTT. Its protein product is CASSLGEKLFF.

This chain joins TRBV18 and TRBJ2-3; 8 nucleotides line up with TRBD2. The CDR3 is 14 amino acids. Germline trimming cut 3 bases from V and 4 bases from J; bases unmatched to any gene: 3. CDR1 is KGHSH, CDR2 LQKENI, per germline. The CDR3 region is CASSPGGGPDTQYF. CDR3 sequence (DNA): TGTGCCAGCTCACCTGGCGGGGGGCCAGATACGCAGTATTTT.

V and J are TRBV19 and TRBJ1-2; D gene unclear. Trimming left V 5 bases short and J 0 bases short, with 13 bases between. CDR3 length: 15 amino acids. Germline assignment: CDR1 LNHDA and CDR2 SQIVND (reference sequence). CDR3 sequence: CASSPPQRPNYGYTF. CDR3 bases: TGTGCCAGTAGTCCCCCCCAGCGGCCTAACTATGGCTACACCTTC.

The rearrangement uses TRBV11-1 and TRBJ2-2, with TRBD1 as a possible D gene (6 bases). Germline CDR1 and CDR2: SGHAT and FQDESV (reference sequence). The CDR3 extends over 16 amino acids. Trimming shortened V by 3 bases and J by 3 bases, and 14 bases separated the two germline ends. The CDR3 spells CASSFDPDSDTGELFF. CDR3 in DNA: TGTGCCAGCAGCTTCGACCCGGACAGTGACACCGGGGAGCTGTTTTTT.

As for this clone: One end of the junction is discordant with germline, which a read error may explain. The chain links TRBV3-1 (or the pseudogene TRBV3-2) to TRBJ1-4; D may be TRBD1 (5 bases). The CDR3 spans 15 residues. Germline V lookup: CDR1 LGHDT, CDR2 YNNKEL (reference sequence). CDR3: CASSPDGALGGREVF. For the CDR3, the DNA is TGTGCCAGCAGTCCTGATGGAGCCCTAGGTGGCAGGGAGGTTTTT.

The chain combines TRBV14 with TRBJ2-3, with 8 positions matching TRBD2. The germline V gene encodes CDR1 SGHDN and CDR2 FVKESK. CDR3 length equals 14 residues. Trimming at V came to 1 base and at J to 7 bases, leaving 4 bases not matched to a gene. CDR3 sequence: CASSQAGGRNTQYF. For the CDR3, the DNA is TGTGCCAGCAGCCAAGCGGGAGGGAGAAATACGCAGTATTTT.

The chain is built from TRBV5-1 and TRBJ1-6; TRBD1 might be the D (5 bases). Germline CDR1 is SGHRS and CDR2 is YFSETQ. The V end lost 0 bases, the J end lost 9 bases, and 16 bases lay between the germline ends. The CDR3 sequence is 16 residues long. For the CDR3, the DNA is TGCGCCAGCAGCTTGGGGAGGGGCCTTATAGCTTCACCCCTCCACTTT. Translating gives CASSLGRGLIASPLHF.

This chain joins TRBV6-1 and TRBJ1-4, with 7 bases lining up with TRBD1. Germline-derived CDR1 and CDR2 are MNHNS and SASEGT. The trim removed 6 bases at V and 1 base at J, leaving 5 bases unmatched. This CDR3 spans 15 amino acids. CDR3 DNA: TGTGCCAGCAGGAGAGACAGGGTAACTAATGAAAAACTGTTTTTT. Its protein product is CASRRDRVTNEKLFF.

This clone was picked up a small number of times. J is TRBJ1-2 and V is TRBV29-1, with 7 positions matching TRBD1. With V trimmed by 7 bases and J by 5 bases, 10 bases remained unmatched. Germline CDR1 is SQVTM and CDR2 is ANQGSEA. The CDR3 is made up of 13 amino acids. The DNA for the CDR3 is TGCAGCGGGGGTCGGGACAGCGATTATGGCTACACCTTC. Protein: CSGGRDSDYGYTF. The whole variable domain, filled in from reference TRBV29-1 and TRBJ1-2, reads SAVISQKPSRDICQRGTSLTIQCQVDSQVTMMFWYRQQPGQSLTLIATANQGSEATYESGFVIDKFPISRPNLTFSTLTVSNMSPEDSSIYLCSGGRDSDYGYTFGSGTRLTVV.